This TCR beta chain was obtained from a study of metastatic and nonmetastatic thyroid tumors. Across the whole study: Across peripheral blood and tumor or nodule tissue samples taken from malignant and benign thyroid patients, the repertoires were compared with one another. The study, taken as a whole, reports: Benign nodules were reported to have significantly lower TCR beta diversity than malignant thyroid tumors, in blood and tumor.

This CDR3 spans 17 amino acids. Trimming at V came to 3 bases and at J to 0 bases, leaving 11 bases not matched to a gene. Of note for this clone: Its matching antigen is unknown.

Original methodology: CDR3 was compared across clinicopathological groups, and the resulting differences were used to build a distant-metastasis classifier for papillary thyroid cancer. TCRdb called clones again from the PCR reads with MiXCR. The V and J calls and clone size come from TCRdb's table, not from the authors' own analysis. The data show about 43,000 clones, with 3.2% seen just once and approximately 10% held by the top ten. None of the patients had undergone any treatment ahead of thyroid surgery. The rearrangement uses TRBV12-3 or TRBV12-4 and TRBJ2-7; TRBD1 aligns across 7 bases. Sequences were obtained from blood. The source of this sequence is a female donor with papillary thyroid cancer or a benign thyroid nodule (not recorded which). Some clones in this sample may be carry-over from other donors' samples. As DNA, the CDR3 is TGTGCCAGCAGTTTCCTGATGGGACAGCAGAGCTCCTACGAGCAGTACTTC. The encoded protein is CASSFLMGQQSSYEQYF.